This TCR beta chain was sequenced for a study of blood T cell repertoires in COVID-19. Study at large: From the United States, Italy and Spain came samples of acute and convalescent COVID-19. T cells, B-cell-depleted T cells, or PBMCs supplied cDNA or gDNA.

Germline CDR1 and CDR2: MNHEY and SVGAGI. The V end lost 4 bases, the J end lost 8 bases, and 17 bases lay between the germline ends. This CDR3 is built from 15 residues. This clone was seen just once. The method was immunoSEQ multiplex PCR; TCRdb's version includes in-frame clones alone and lacks a portion of them. The profile shows 200,000 to 250,000 clones, 86% of them singletons. The chain employs TRBV6-5 and TRBJ1-4; D remains ambiguous. Sequenced: peripheral blood. This receptor was identified in a woman in her forties or fifties with acute or convalescent COVID-19. CDR3 region: CASSSHSGGNEKLFF. The CDR3 region has the DNA TGTGCCAGCAGTTCCCACAGCGGCGGTAACGAAAAACTGTTTTTT.